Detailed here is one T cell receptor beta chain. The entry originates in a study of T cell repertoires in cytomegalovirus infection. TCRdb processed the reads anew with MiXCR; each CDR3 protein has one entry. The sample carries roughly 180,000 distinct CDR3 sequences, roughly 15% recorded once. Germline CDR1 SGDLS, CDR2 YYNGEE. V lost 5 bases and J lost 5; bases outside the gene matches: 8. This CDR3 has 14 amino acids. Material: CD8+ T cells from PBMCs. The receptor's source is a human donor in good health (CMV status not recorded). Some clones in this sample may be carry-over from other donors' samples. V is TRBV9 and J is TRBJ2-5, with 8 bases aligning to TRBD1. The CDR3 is CASSPRQGKETQYF. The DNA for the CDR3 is TGTGCCAGCAGTCCGAGACAGGGGAAGGAGACCCAGTACTTC.